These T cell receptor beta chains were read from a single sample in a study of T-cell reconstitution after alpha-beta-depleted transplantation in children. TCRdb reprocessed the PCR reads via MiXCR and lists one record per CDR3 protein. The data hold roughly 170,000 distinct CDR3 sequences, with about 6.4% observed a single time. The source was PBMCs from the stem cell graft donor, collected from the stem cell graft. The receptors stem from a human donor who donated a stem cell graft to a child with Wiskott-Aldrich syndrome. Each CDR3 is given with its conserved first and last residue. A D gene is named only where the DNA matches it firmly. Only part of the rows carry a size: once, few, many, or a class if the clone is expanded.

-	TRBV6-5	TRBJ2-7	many	TGTGCCAGCAGCTTCCATAGGGCCAACTACGAGCAGTACTTC	CASSFHRANYEQYF
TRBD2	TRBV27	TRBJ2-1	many	TGTGCCAGCAGTTCCGGACTAGCGAACTCCTACAATGAGCAGTTCTTC	CASSSGLANSYNEQFF
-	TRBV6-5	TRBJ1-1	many	TGTGCCAGCAGTTGGGACAATGAGCACACTGAAGCTTTCTTT	CASSWDNEHTEAFF
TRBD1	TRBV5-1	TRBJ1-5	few	TGCGCCAGCAGCTTCGCAGGGGGCGATCAGCCCCAGCATTTT	CASSFAGGDQPQHF
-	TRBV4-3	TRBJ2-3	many	TGCGCCAGCAGCCCTCAGGGGGGTCCCGGCACAGATACGCAGTATTTT	CASSPQGGPGTDTQYF
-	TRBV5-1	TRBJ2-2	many	TGCGCCAGCGGAGAGGGGCCGAACACCGGGGAGCTGTTTTTT	CASGEGPNTGELFF
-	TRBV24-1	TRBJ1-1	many	TGTGCCACCAGTGAGTCCGGGCCCCACACTGAAGCTTTCTTT	CATSESGPHTEAFF
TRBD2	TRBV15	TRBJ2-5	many	TGTGCCACCAGCAGAGGACTAGCGGGGATCCAAGAGACCCAGTACTTC	CATSRGLAGIQETQYF
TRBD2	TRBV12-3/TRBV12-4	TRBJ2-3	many	TGTGCCAGCACCAAAGCGGGAGGGAGGACAGATACGCAGTATTTT	CASTKAGGRTDTQYF
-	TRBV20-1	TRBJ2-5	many	TGCAGTGCTAGAGTTTCATCAGAGACCCAGTACTTC	CSARVSSETQYF
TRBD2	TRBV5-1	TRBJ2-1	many	TGCGCCAGCAGCTTGGTCCCTAGCGGGATTAGGAATGAGCAGTTCTTC	CASSLVPSGIRNEQFF
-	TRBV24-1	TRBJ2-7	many	TGTGCCACCAGTGATCGTGTCGCCTACGAGCAGTACTTC	CATSDRVAYEQYF
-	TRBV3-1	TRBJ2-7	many	TGTGCCAGCAGCCAAGATCCCCGTTCCTACGAGCAGTACTTC	CASSQDPRSYEQYF
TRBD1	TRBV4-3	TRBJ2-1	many	TGCGCCAGCAGCCAGAGAGCATTCCAGGGGGTCGGCTCCTACAATGAGCAGTTCTTC	CASSQRAFQGVGSYNEQFF
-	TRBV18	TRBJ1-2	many	TGTGCCAGCTCACCTGGGGGGAAGGGATCGAGTGGCTACACCTTC	CASSPGGKGSSGYTF
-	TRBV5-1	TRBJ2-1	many	TGCGCCAGCAGCTTGGACCTGAATGTGGGTGTCGGTGAGCAGTTCTTC	CASSLDLNVGVGEQFF
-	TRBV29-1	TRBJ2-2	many	TGCAGCGTTGTAGGGGGGCCAGCGAACACCGGGGAGCTGTTTTTT	CSVVGGPANTGELFF
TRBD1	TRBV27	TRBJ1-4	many	TGTGCCAGCAGTTCGACAGGGAGCAGGGGTAATGAAAAACTGTTTTTT	CASSSTGSRGNEKLFF
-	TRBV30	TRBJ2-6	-	TGTGCCTGGAACCCGGGCAGGGCCAACGTCCTGACTTTC	CAWNPGRANVLTF
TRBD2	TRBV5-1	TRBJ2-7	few	TGCGCCAGCAGCTTGGGGGGGACTAGCGGGGGCGAGCAGTACTTC	CASSLGGTSGGEQYF
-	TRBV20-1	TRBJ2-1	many	TGCAGTGCTAGAGAAAGTCTGACGCAGTTCTTC	CSARESLTQFF
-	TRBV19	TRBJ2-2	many	TGTGCCAGTACCACGCGCGGGGAGCTGTTTTTT	CASTTRGELFF
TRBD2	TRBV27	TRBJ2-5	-	TGTGCCAGCAGTTCCGTTCTAGCGGGAGGGCCAGAGACCCAGTACTTC	CASSSVLAGGPETQYF